Only a few counts were recorded for the clone carrying this TCR beta chain. CDR3 length: 13 amino acids. Germline V gene lookup returns CDR1 SNHLY and CDR2 FYNNEI. The V segment lost 6 bases and the J segment 13 bases; nucleotides outside the gene matches: 10. Then a second PCR, running about 6 to 12 cycles, was carried out with a sample-barcoded 5' primer and a J-beta primer mix. TCRdb reprocessed the 5' RACE reads via MiXCR and lists one record per CDR3 protein. The repertoire includes around 790,000 distinct CDR3 sequences, approximately 44% of them detected once, and roughly 19% sits in the top ten. The sample comes from a study of blood T cells in healthy people across ages. Study-wide context: About one barcoded beta molecule per two T cells came from capture by template switching.

The chain recombines TRBV2 with TRBJ2-4; the match to TRBD1 covers 9 bases. The sequence came from a man between 60 and 75 years old in good health. Input material: blood. CDR3 residues: CASRDRGSVVQYF. The CDR3 coding sequence is TGTGCCAGCAGGGACAGGGGTTCGGTGGTGCAGTACTTC.